This TCR beta chain was obtained from a study of shared clonotypes between healthy human individuals. Whole-study findings and limits: A generally larger estimated richness was seen in naive subsets than in memory subsets.

Notes on this clone: Its antigen is as yet unknown.

A CD45RA+ naive subset and a CD45RA-negative memory subset were split from CD4+ cells. Assay used: immunoSEQ multiplex PCR; TCRdb lists only in-frame clones, some missing. The data show millions of clones, roughly 94% seen once. Germline CDR1 is ENHRY and CDR2 is SYGVKD. The J segment lost 2 bases and the V segment lost 4 bases, leaving 6 bases of the junction unmatched. The CDR3 length is 16 residues. The sample was naive CD4+ T cells sorted from blood. Sample subset: CD45RA+ positively selected. The sequence derives from a man younger than 30 in good health. This rearrangement joins TRBV10-3 to TRBJ2-2, with 8 bases aligning to TRBD1. CDR3 DNA sequence: TGTGCCATCAGTGTAGGACAGGGAAAAAACACCGGGGAGCTGTTTTTT. As protein: CAISVGQGKNTGELFF.